This T cell receptor beta chain was observed in a study of T-cell reconstitution after alpha-beta-depleted transplantation in children. This clonotype was seen repeatedly, ten times or more. Unique molecular identifiers were incorporated into the prepared TCRbeta library. Using its own MiXCR run on the PCR reads, TCRdb lists one record per CDR3 protein. The table has approximately 400,000 distinct CDR3 sequences, approximately 11% seen once. Trimming pared 0 bases from V and 1 base from J, leaving 11 bases between. Germline-derived CDR1 and CDR2 are SGHKS and YYEKEE (reference sequence). This CDR3 contains 17 residues.

This chain joins TRBV5-5 and TRBJ2-6, with D possibly TRBD1 on 6 matching bases. Sequenced material: PBMCs from the stem cell graft donor, taken from the stem cell graft. The sequence was obtained from a human donor who donated a stem cell graft to a child with acute myeloid leukemia. The CDR3 DNA reads as TGTGCCAGCAGCTTGGCCCAGGGGTGGTCTGGGGCCAACGTCCTGACTTTC. Its protein product is CASSLAQGWSGANVLTF.